A selection of T cell receptor beta chains follows, all from one sample in a study of T cells in Graves' hyperthyroidism and ophthalmopathy. In TCRdb, the multiplex PCR reads were re-called with MiXCR into one record per CDR3 protein. The sample carries 600,000 to 700,000 distinct CDR3 sequences, nearly 45% recorded once. The sequencing sample was made of peripheral blood or thyroid tissue (not recorded which). These receptors all stem from an adult man with Graves' disease, either hyperthyroidism or ophthalmopathy (not recorded which). The CDR3 runs from the conserved cysteine through the conserved F or W. A D gene is named only where the DNA matches it firmly. Not every row has a clone size; where given, it reads once, few, many or a size class.

D: NA; J: TRBJ2-5; V: TRBV7-8; size: NA; DNA: TGTGCCAGCAGCGGGGGGCAGGTTGAGACCCAGTACTTC; CDR3: CASSGGQVETQYF
D: NA; J: TRBJ1-1; V: TRBV9; size: NA; DNA: TGTGCCAGCAGCGGGTCAAACACTGAAGCTTTCTTT; CDR3: CASSGSNTEAFF
D: TRBD1; J: TRBJ1-1; V: TRBV2; size: NA; DNA: TGTGCCAGCAGTTCCGGACAGGTAAGAAAGGACTTTTTCTTT; CDR3: CASSSGQVRKDFFF
D: NA; J: TRBJ1-2; V: TRBV29-1; size: many; DNA: TGCAGCGTTGCACAGGAGTTCTATGGCTACACCTTC; CDR3: CSVAQEFYGYTF
D: TRBD1; J: TRBJ1-3; V: TRBV7-2; size: few; DNA: TGTGCCAGCAGACCACCGGGACAGGGGGGAAACACCATATATTTT; CDR3: CASRPPGQGGNTIYF
D: NA; J: TRBJ1-4; V: TRBV12-3/TRBV12-4; size: NA; DNA: TGTGCCAGCAGTTTCCTCCCGGGGCAGTCCGAGAATGAAAAACTGTTTTTT; CDR3: CASSFLPGQSENEKLFF
D: TRBD2; J: TRBJ2-7; V: TRBV2; size: many; DNA: TGTGCCAGCAGGGGACTAGCGGGAGTCGGCGAGCAGTACTTC; CDR3: CASRGLAGVGEQYF
D: NA; J: TRBJ1-1; V: TRBV12-3/TRBV12-4; size: NA; DNA: TGTGCCAGCAGTTTTTGGCGGACGAACACTGAAGCTTTCTTT; CDR3: CASSFWRTNTEAFF
D: NA; J: TRBJ1-1; V: TRBV20-1; size: NA; DNA: TGCAGTGCTAGTGGAGGGATGAACACTGAAGCTTTCTTT; CDR3: CSASGGMNTEAFF
D: NA; J: TRBJ1-3; V: TRBV25-1; size: once; DNA: TGTGCCAGCCGGGACCGTAACTCTGGAAACACCATATATTTT; CDR3: CASRDRNSGNTIYF
D: NA; J: TRBJ2-2; V: TRBV24-1; size: many; DNA: TGTGCCACCAGTGATTTCGTAGGGGTTGTCGGGGAGCTGTTTTTT; CDR3: CATSDFVGVVGELFF
D: NA; J: TRBJ1-4; V: TRBV11-2; size: few; DNA: TGTGCCAGCAGCTTAGCGGGAGGGTCAGGGGAAAAACTGTTTTTT; CDR3: CASSLAGGSGEKLFF
D: TRBD1; J: TRBJ1-2; V: TRBV6-5; size: few; DNA: TGTGCCAGCAGTGTGCCAGGGGGCCTTGGCTACACCTTC; CDR3: CASSVPGGLGYTF
D: NA; J: TRBJ1-1; V: TRBV29-1; size: few; DNA: TGCAGCGTTGAAGATTACCCCCTGGGGGTCGAGAACACTGAAGCTTTCTTT; CDR3: CSVEDYPLGVENTEAFF
D: NA; J: TRBJ1-3; V: TRBV6-5; size: few; DNA: TGTGCCAGCAGGACGGGGGGCATCTCTGGAAACACCATATATTTT; CDR3: CASRTGGISGNTIYF
D: NA; J: TRBJ2-7; V: TRBV20-1; size: NA; DNA: TGCAGTGCTCGACGTCAAACAAACTACGAGCAGTACTTC; CDR3: CSARRQTNYEQYF
D: TRBD2; J: TRBJ2-5; V: TRBV20-1; size: NA; DNA: TGCAGTGCTAGAGGCCTAGCGGTACAAGAGACCCAGTACTTC; CDR3: CSARGLAVQETQYF
D: NA; J: TRBJ1-4; V: TRBV7-2; size: NA; DNA: TGTGCCAGCAGCCAGCAATTGGGGCAAGGTGAAAAACTGTTTTTT; CDR3: CASSQQLGQGEKLFF
D: NA; J: TRBJ2-6; V: TRBV10-3; size: few; DNA: TGTGCCAGCAGTTACATGCCGGGCTCTGGGGCCAACGTCCTGACTTTC; CDR3: CASSYMPGSGANVLTF
D: TRBD2; J: TRBJ2-5; V: TRBV29-1; size: few; DNA: TGCAGCGTGGGACTAGCTGCAGAGACCCAGTACTTC; CDR3: CSVGLAAETQYF
D: NA; J: TRBJ1-6; V: TRBV7-6; size: NA; DNA: TGTGCCAGCAGCCCCCCGGGACAAAGGAGGAATTCACCCCTCCACTTT; CDR3: CASSPPGQRRNSPLHF
D: NA; J: TRBJ2-7; V: TRBV7-9; size: NA; DNA: TGTGCCAGCAGCCCAGGACAGAACCACGAGCAGTACTTC; CDR3: CASSPGQNHEQYF
D: NA; J: TRBJ2-7; V: TRBV29-1; size: NA; DNA: TGCAGCGTTGTCCGGGGCTACGAGCAGTACTTC; CDR3: CSVVRGYEQYF
D: NA; J: TRBJ1-1; V: TRBV5-4; size: NA; DNA: TGTGCCTGGAACGCGGACAGCACGAACACTGAAGCTTTCTTT; CDR3: CAWNADSTNTEAFF
D: NA; J: TRBJ1-5; V: TRBV14; size: NA; DNA: TGTGCCAGCAGCCAAGATTTACAGCCCCAGCATTTT; CDR3: CASSQDLQPQHF
D: NA; J: TRBJ1-2; V: TRBV10-2; size: few; DNA: TGCGCCAGCAGTGAGTCCGGTCCCGGCGGCTACACCTTC; CDR3: CASSESGPGGYTF
D: NA; J: TRBJ1-4; V: TRBV5-4; size: NA; DNA: TGTGCCAGCAGCTTGGGACACCTCCCCGCCGGGGGAAAACTGTTTTTT; CDR3: CASSLGHLPAGGKLFF
D: TRBD1; J: TRBJ1-1; V: TRBV19; size: many; DNA: TGTGCCAGCAGTACTCTGACAGGGGAAGCTTTCTTT; CDR3: CASSTLTGEAFF
D: TRBD1; J: TRBJ2-2; V: TRBV20-1; size: NA; DNA: TGCAGTGCTAGAGCCCGGGACAGGTCGGCCACCGGGGAGCTGTTTTTT; CDR3: CSARARDRSATGELFF
D: TRBD1; J: TRBJ1-2; V: TRBV20-1; size: few; DNA: TGCAGTGACGAGACAGGGGATTATTATGGCTACACCTTC; CDR3: CSDETGDYYGYTF
D: NA; J: TRBJ2-5; V: TRBV12-3/TRBV12-4; size: NA; DNA: TGTGCCAGCCTCCCAGGGTATGAGGAGACCCAGTACTTC; CDR3: CASLPGYEETQYF
D: NA; J: TRBJ2-2; V: TRBV2; size: NA; DNA: TGTGCCAGCAGTTTGACACTGACGAACACCGGGGAGCTGTTTTTT; CDR3: CASSLTLTNTGELFF
D: NA; J: TRBJ1-5; V: TRBV2; size: NA; DNA: TGTGCCAGCAGTGAAGTTACAGGGATACGGCCCCAGCATTTT; CDR3: CASSEVTGIRPQHF
D: TRBD2; J: TRBJ2-6; V: TRBV7-6; size: many; DNA: TGTGCCAGCAGCCCCGCGGGGGTGTCTGGGGCCAACGTCCTGACTTTC; CDR3: CASSPAGVSGANVLTF
D: NA; J: TRBJ1-4; V: TRBV6-5; size: NA; DNA: TGTGCCAGCAGTTACTCGAAAGGGGATGAAAAACTGTTTTTT; CDR3: CASSYSKGDEKLFF
D: NA; J: TRBJ2-7; V: TRBV6-1; size: NA; DNA: TGTGCCAGCAGTCCCCAGGGGGGGGGGGAGCAGTACTTC; CDR3: CASSPQGGGEQYF
D: NA; J: TRBJ1-2; V: TRBV20-1; size: NA; DNA: TGCAGTGCTTACGACAATAACTATGGCTACACCTTC; CDR3: CSAYDNNYGYTF
D: TRBD1; J: TRBJ1-1; V: TRBV15; size: NA; DNA: TGTGCCACCAGCAGCTCTCGACAGGGACCAGCTTTCTTT; CDR3: CATSSSRQGPAFF
D: NA; J: TRBJ1-5; V: TRBV2; size: few; DNA: TGTGCCAGCAGTGGCAGGGATCGGAATCGGGTCAATCAGCCCCAGCATTTT; CDR3: CASSGRDRNRVNQPQHF
D: NA; J: TRBJ2-5; V: TRBV9; size: NA; DNA: TGTGCCAGCAGCGTAGGCCCCAGGGAATCTGCAGAGACCCAGTACTTC; CDR3: CASSVGPRESAETQYF
D: NA; J: TRBJ2-5; V: TRBV7-9; size: NA; DNA: TGTGCCAGCAGCGAACAGGTGTTCCAAGAGACCCAGTACTTC; CDR3: CASSEQVFQETQYF
D: NA; J: TRBJ2-6; V: TRBV5-1; size: few; DNA: TGCGCCAGCAGCATTGGACAGGAGGGATCTGGGGCCAACGTCCTGACTTTC; CDR3: CASSIGQEGSGANVLTF
D: NA; J: TRBJ2-7; V: TRBV2; size: many; DNA: TGTGCCAGCAGTGAAAGGAGGACGGATGTCTACGAGCAGTACTTC; CDR3: CASSERRTDVYEQYF
D: TRBD1; J: TRBJ2-5; V: TRBV10-3; size: NA; DNA: TGTGCCATCGGACAGGGGGAAGAGACCCAGTACTTC; CDR3: CAIGQGEETQYF
D: TRBD1; J: TRBJ1-4; V: TRBV7-6; size: NA; DNA: TGTGCCAGCAGCTCCATTACAGGGGGGAATGAAAAACTGTTTTTT; CDR3: CASSSITGGNEKLFF
D: TRBD1; J: TRBJ1-5; V: TRBV2; size: many; DNA: TGTGCCAGCAGTGAGGGGGACAGTGGTCAGCCCCAGCATTTT; CDR3: CASSEGDSGQPQHF